These 27 T cell receptor beta chains originate from one sample sequenced in a study of blood T cell repertoires in COVID-19 (dated by TCRdb to the early 2020s). The method was the immunoSEQ multiplex PCR assay. TCRdb stores this immuneACCESS table with in-frame sequences only. Part of the clones is absent; in the studies checked, under half of the shortfall reflects unresolved V genes, and no reason is known for the rest. The sample data list under 65,000 clones, and more than 60% of these were observed just once. About 15% of the sample is taken by the ten largest. The sample taken for sequencing was peripheral blood. The source is a woman aged 65 to 85 with acute or convalescent COVID-19.

The chain links TRBV7-6 to TRBJ2-5, with 10 bases that match TRBD2. The CDR3 spans 17 residues. V dropped 0 bases and J dropped 4; count of bases not matched to a gene: 8. In germline, CDR1 is SGHVS, CDR2 FNYEAQ. CDR3: CASSLASAGGRGETQYF. In nucleotides, the CDR3 is TGTGCCAGCAGCTTAGCTTCAGCGGGGGGGCGAGGAGAGACCCAGTACTTC.

The chain recombines TRBV6-2 or TRBV6-3 with TRBJ2-7, with a possible D match to TRBD1 (5 bases). The CDR3 has 14 residues. V lost 5 bases, J lost 6 bases, and 17 bases lay in between. Looked up from germline, CDR1 is MNHEY and CDR2 is SVGEGT. CDR3 protein: CASSRQSLDGEQYF. The CDR3 coding sequence is TGTGCCAGCAGTCGACAGAGTCTGGACGGCGAGCAGTACTTC.

V and J are TRBV6-5 and TRBJ2-1; 10 nucleotides agree with TRBD2. V was pared by 7 bases and J by 5 bases, with 8 bases of the junction left unmatched. The CDR3 covers 15 residues. Germline V gene data show CDR1 as MNHEY and CDR2 as SVGAGI. In DNA, the CDR3 is TGTGCCAGCACCAGGGGTAGCGGGGGGAACAATGAGCAGTTCTTC. Its protein is CASTRGSGGNNEQFF.

CDR3 sequence reads: CASSAPAGGNEKLFF. CDR3 DNA sequence: TGTGCCAGCAGTGCCCCGGCAGGGGGCAACGAAAAACTGTTTTTT. The chain joins TRBV2 to TRBJ1-4, with 8 nucleotides matching TRBD1. J lost 8 bases, V lost 4 bases, and 9 bases had no gene match. The CDR3 loop spans 15 amino acids. Germline V gene data show CDR1 as SNHLY and CDR2 as FYNNEI.

This chain joins TRBV30 and TRBJ1-2; the match to TRBD1 covers 7 bases. The germline V gene encodes CDR1 GTSNPN and CDR2 SVGIG (reference sequence). The CDR3 runs to 16 residues. Germline trimming cut 3 bases from V and 5 bases from J; bases unmatched to any gene: 15. CDR3: CAWSIFPGDSIYGYTF. In nucleotides, the CDR3 is TGTGCCTGGAGCATCTTCCCTGGGGACAGTATTTATGGCTACACCTTC.

This clone was recorded only once. V usage is TRBV24-1 and J usage is TRBJ1-4; D is unclear. Germline CDR1 reads KGHDR; CDR2 reads SFDVKD. The CDR3 runs to 12 residues. V was cut by 4 bases and J by 8 bases, with 7 bases left in between. This chain's CDR3 is CATSDPQEKLFF. The CDR3 bases are TGTGCCACCAGTGACCCGCAGGAAAAACTGTTTTTT.

The gene calls are TRBV21-1 and TRBJ2-5; TRBD1, as called in the table, went unchecked against the DNA. TRBV21-1 is an annotated pseudogene. The CDR3 length is 17 residues. This CDR3 is CASSKARGPPYQETQYF. The CDR3 DNA is TGTGCCAGCAGCAAAGCCCGTGGCCCCCCGTACCAAGAGACCCAGTACTTC.

The chain uses TRBV2 and TRBJ2-3; TRBD1 aligns across 8 bases. CDR1 is SNHLY, CDR2 FYNNEI, per germline. The CDR3 runs to 15 residues. Losses at the gene ends were 8 bases for V and 4 bases for J; bases not matched to a gene: 11. CDR3 in amino acids: CASRRDRGISDTQYF. DNA of the CDR3: TGTGCCAGCCGGCGTGACAGGGGTATCTCAGATACGCAGTATTTT.

The rearrangement joins TRBV28 to TRBJ2-1, with 9 nucleotides matching TRBD2. This CDR3 region has 16 residues. V was pared by 4 bases and J by 4 bases, with 8 bases of the junction left unmatched. Germline V gene sequence: CDR1 MDHEN, CDR2 SYDVKM. CDR3 DNA: TGTGCCAGCAGTTCGTTAGCGGGGGAGATTTACAATGAGCAGTTCTTC. Protein: CASSSLAGEIYNEQFF.

The V gene is TRBV7-9, the J gene TRBJ2-7; D is undetermined. V lost 2 bases and J lost 5, with 16 bases in between. The CDR3 is made up of 15 amino acids. Looked up from germline, CDR1 is SEHNR and CDR2 is FQNEAQ (reference sequence). CDR3 sequence reads: CASSLRWQDANEQYF. The CDR3, as DNA: TGTGCCAGCAGCTTAAGGTGGCAGGATGCCAACGAGCAGTACTTC.

This chain links TRBV5-1 with TRBJ2-2; the D gene is possibly TRBD1 (5 bases). Trimming removed 0 bases from V and 2 bases from J, with 14 bases in between. The germline V gene encodes CDR1 SGHRS and CDR2 YFSETQ. The CDR3 contains 17 residues. Written as DNA, the CDR3 is TGCGCCAGCAGCTTGGAAGGGCAGGGCGGCAACACCGGGGAGCTGTTTTTT. It encodes CASSLEGQGGNTGELFF. The variable domain in full, with the rest retrieved from reference TRBV5-1 and TRBJ2-2, is KAGVTQTPRYLIKTRGQQVTLSCSPISGHRSVSWYQQTPGQGLQFLFEYFSETQRNKGNFPGRFSGRQFSNSRSEMNVSTLELGDSALYLCASSLEGQGGNTGELFFGEGSRLTVL.

CDR3 nucleotide sequence: TGTGCCAGCAGATCCGGGACTAGAGGCACAGATACGCAGTATTTT. Translating gives CASRSGTRGTDTQYF. The rearrangement uses TRBV6-5 and TRBJ2-3; TRBD2 aligns across 8 bases. Germline CDR1 reads MNHEY; CDR2 reads SVGAGI. The junction had 6 bases not matched to a gene; V was cut back by 6 bases and J by 1 base. The CDR3 totals 15 residues.

The J gene is TRBJ2-1, the V gene TRBV5-1; TRBD1 matches at 9 bases. CDR1 and CDR2 from the germline V gene are SGHRS and YFSETQ. Germline trimming cut 2 bases from V and 7 bases from J; bases unmatched to any gene: 7. The CDR3 has 15 residues. The CDR3 nucleotides read TGCGCCAGCAGCTTCTCCGGGACAGGGCCAAATGAGCAGTTCTTC. It is translated as CASSFSGTGPNEQFF.

V is TRBV5-6 and J is TRBJ2-7, with a possible D match to TRBD1 (7 bases). Trimming stripped 3 bases from V and 2 bases from J, with 18 bases between. The CDR3 has 16 amino acids. Per the germline V gene, CDR1 is SGHDT and CDR2 is YYEEEE. CDR3 amino acids: CASSSRGQGGPYEQYF. In DNA form, the CDR3 reads TGTGCCAGCAGCTCCCGTGGGCAGGGGGGTCCCTACGAGCAGTACTTC.

The chain links TRBV11-3 to TRBJ2-2; 10 bases fit TRBD1. V gave up 5 bases and J gave up 5 bases; unmatched junction bases: 8. CDR1 is SGHNT and CDR2 is YENEEA in the germline V gene. There are 16 residues in the CDR3. DNA of the CDR3: TGTGCCAGCAGCGTGCGGGACAGGGGCAGGACCGGGGAGCTGTTTTTT. It translates to CASSVRDRGRTGELFF.

The genes are TRBV5-1 and TRBJ2-5; a weak D match, TRBD2 (5 bases). This CDR3 has 13 amino acids. The V gene's germline CDR1 is SGHRS and CDR2 YFSETQ. The V gene lost 2 bases and the J gene lost 5 bases, with 10 bases spanning the gap. CDR3 protein: CASSFGEKETQYF. The CDR3 DNA sequence: TGCGCCAGCAGCTTTGGGGAGAAGGAGACCCAGTACTTC.

This rearrangement joins TRBV18 to TRBJ1-1; 10 bases agree with TRBD1. This CDR3 comprises 19 residues. CDR1 KGHSH and CDR2 LQKENI come from the germline V gene. Trimming took 6 bases from V and 1 from J; bases not matched to a gene: 17. The CDR3 DNA reads as TGTGCCAGCTCCCCGAGTCGTCCCGGGACAGGGGCTCCGAACACTGAAGCTTTCTTT. Its protein is CASSPSRPGTGAPNTEAFF.

V gene TRBV2 combines with J gene TRBJ2-7; maybe TRBD2 (6 bases). CDR1 and CDR2 (germline): SNHLY, FYNNEI. The V and J ends lost 6 bases and 1 base respectively, with 13 bases between them. This CDR3 is built from 14 residues. The CDR3 region has the DNA TGTGCCAGCAGCGTAGGGAGGCTTTCCTACGAGCAGTACGTC. Protein product: CASSVGRLSYEQYV.

This clone was detected ten times or more. The chain combines TRBV27 with TRBJ2-7; a possible D gene is TRBD1 (6 bases). The ends were cut back, 5 bases at V and 5 bases at J, with 19 bases in the middle. CDR3 length equals 15 residues. Germline lookup yields CDR1 MNHEY and CDR2 SMNVEV (reference sequence). CDR3: CASSQQSGTIHEQYF. CDR3 DNA: TGTGCCAGCAGTCAACAATCCGGGACAATCCACGAGCAGTACTTC.

In its sample, this clone was seen a few times. The chain links TRBV18 to TRBJ1-1, with D possibly matching TRBD1 (6 bases). Per germline, CDR1 KGHSH and CDR2 LQKENI. Trimming left V 3 bases short and J 4 bases short, with 21 bases between. The CDR3 spans 17 residues. The CDR3 coding sequence is TGTGCCAGCTCACCGGAAAGGACAGCCGGAAAAGGCACTGAAGCTTTCTTT. Amino acid sequence: CASSPERTAGKGTEAFF.

This clone has just one count. V is TRBV9 and J is TRBJ1-2; 8 nucleotides match TRBD1. This CDR3 comprises 15 residues. Germline V gene data show CDR1 as SGDLS and CDR2 as YYNGEE. V gave up 0 bases and J gave up 2 bases; unmatched junction bases: 3. CDR3 sequence reads: CASSVAAGGNYGYTF. The CDR3 region has the DNA TGTGCCAGCAGCGTAGCGGCAGGGGGCAACTATGGCTACACCTTC. The entire variable domain, with the rest obtained from reference TRBV9 and TRBJ1-2, is as follows: DSGVTQTPKHLITATGQRVTLRCSPRSGDLSVYWYQQSLDQGLQFLIQYYNGEERAKGNILERFSAQQFPDLHSELNLSSLELGDSALYFCASSVAAGGNYGYTFGSGTRLTVV.

Here the CDR3 reads CASSDGTGEKETQYF. CDR3 in DNA: TGTGCCAGCAGTGATGGGACAGGGGAAAAAGAGACCCAGTACTTC. The V and J genes are TRBV2 and TRBJ2-5; 10 bases line up with TRBD1. Germline loops: CDR1 SNHLY, CDR2 FYNNEI. J gave up 3 bases and V 3 bases, and 4 bases lay outside the gene matches. The length of the CDR3 is 15 residues.

The chain carries TRBV30 and TRBJ1-2, with TRBD1 matching 9 bases. Germline CDR1 is GTSNPN and CDR2 is SVGIG (reference sequence). This CDR3 region has 15 residues. Trimming cost V 2 bases and J 7 bases; bases outside gene matches: 11. The CDR3 spells CAWSPVFGTGFGYTF. Here the CDR3 DNA reads TGTGCCTGGAGTCCCGTTTTCGGGACAGGGTTTGGCTACACCTTC. Based on the CDR3 plus reference TRBV30 and TRBJ1-2, the full variable domain is SQTIHQWPATLVQPVGSPLSLECTVEGTSNPNLYWYRQAAGRGLQLLFYSVGIGQISSEVPQNLSASRPQDRQFILSSKKLLLSDSGFYLCAWSPVFGTGFGYTFGSGTRLTVV.

The V and J genes are TRBV5-4 and TRBJ2-5; 14 positions match TRBD2. The trim removed 4 bases at V and 7 bases at J, leaving 9 bases unmatched. The CDR3 length is 16 residues. CDR1 and CDR2 (germline): SGHNT, YYREEE (reference sequence). CDR3 protein: CASSSGTSGGRGTQYF. The CDR3 DNA is TGTGCCAGCAGCAGCGGGACTAGCGGGGGCAGGGGGACCCAGTACTTC.

The chain links TRBV4-1 to TRBJ1-5; no firm D call. Germline lookup yields CDR1 MGHRA and CDR2 YSYEKL. Trimming shortened V by 1 base and J by 0 bases, and 10 bases separated the two germline ends. There are 16 residues in the CDR3. CDR3 region: CASSQVWQYSNQPQHF. The CDR3 nucleotides read TGCGCCAGCAGCCAAGTATGGCAGTATAGCAATCAGCCCCAGCATTTT.

V is TRBV10-3 and J is TRBJ1-3; 12 positions agree with TRBD1. Germline CDR1 ENHRY, CDR2 SYGVKD. CDR3 length equals 15 residues. Trimming took 7 bases from V and 7 from J; bases not matched to a gene: 8. The CDR3 sequence: CAITAGTGGENTIYF. CDR3 DNA sequence: TGTGCCATCACTGCTGGGACAGGGGGCGAGAACACCATATATTTT.

The rearrangement uses TRBV10-3 and TRBJ1-1, with D tentatively TRBD1 (6 bases). Germline-derived CDR1 and CDR2 are ENHRY and SYGVKD. The CDR3 extends over 13 amino acids. Trimming pared 4 bases from V and 3 bases from J, leaving 9 bases between. Here the CDR3 DNA reads TGTGCCATCAGTGGACAGGACGACACTGAAGCTTTCTTT. The encoded protein is CAISGQDDTEAFF.